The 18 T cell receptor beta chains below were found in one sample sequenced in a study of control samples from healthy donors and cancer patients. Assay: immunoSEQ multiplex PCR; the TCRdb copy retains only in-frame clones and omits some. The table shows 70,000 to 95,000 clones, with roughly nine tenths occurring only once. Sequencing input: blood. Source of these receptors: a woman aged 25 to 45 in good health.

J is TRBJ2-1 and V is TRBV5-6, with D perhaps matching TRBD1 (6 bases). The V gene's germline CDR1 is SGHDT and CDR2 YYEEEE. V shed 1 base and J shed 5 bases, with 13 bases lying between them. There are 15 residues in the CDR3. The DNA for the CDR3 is TGTGCCAGCAGCTTGTTCAGGGGTAATGACAATGAGCAGTTCTTC. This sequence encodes CASSLFRGNDNEQFF.

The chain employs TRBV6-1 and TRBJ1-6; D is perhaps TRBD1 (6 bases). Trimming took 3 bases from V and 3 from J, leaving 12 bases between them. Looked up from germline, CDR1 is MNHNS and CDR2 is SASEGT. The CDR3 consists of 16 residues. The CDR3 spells CASSEQRTVYNSPLHF. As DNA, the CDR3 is TGTGCCAGCAGTGAGCAACGGACAGTCTATAATTCACCCCTCCACTTT.

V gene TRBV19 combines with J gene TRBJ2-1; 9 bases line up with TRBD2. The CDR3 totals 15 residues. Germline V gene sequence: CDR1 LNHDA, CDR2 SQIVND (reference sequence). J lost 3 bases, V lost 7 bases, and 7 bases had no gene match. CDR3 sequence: CASTKTSGYYNEQFF. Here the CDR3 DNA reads TGTGCCAGTACCAAGACTAGCGGATACTACAATGAGCAGTTCTTC.

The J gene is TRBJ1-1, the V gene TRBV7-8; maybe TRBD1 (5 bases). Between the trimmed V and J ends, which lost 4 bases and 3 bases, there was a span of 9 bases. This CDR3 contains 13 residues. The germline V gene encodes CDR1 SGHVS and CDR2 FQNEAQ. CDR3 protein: CASSSGPYTEAFF. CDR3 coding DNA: TGTGCCAGCAGCTCGGGACCGTACACTGAAGCTTTCTTT.

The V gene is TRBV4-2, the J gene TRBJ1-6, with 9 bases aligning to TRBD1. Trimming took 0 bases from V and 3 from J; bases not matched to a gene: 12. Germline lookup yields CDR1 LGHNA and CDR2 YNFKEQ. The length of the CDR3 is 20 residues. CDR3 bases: TGTGCCAGCAGCCAAGATGTAGGGACAGGGAGCGGTGGCTATAATTCACCCCTCCACTTT. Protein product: CASSQDVGTGSGGYNSPLHF.

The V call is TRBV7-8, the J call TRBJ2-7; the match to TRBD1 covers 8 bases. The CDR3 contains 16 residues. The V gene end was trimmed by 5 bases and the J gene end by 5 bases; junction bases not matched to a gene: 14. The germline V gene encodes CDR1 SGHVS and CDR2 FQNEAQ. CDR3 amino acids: CASSRGLAGGINEQYF. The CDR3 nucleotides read TGTGCCAGCAGCCGGGGCCTAGCAGGGGGCATCAACGAGCAGTACTTC.

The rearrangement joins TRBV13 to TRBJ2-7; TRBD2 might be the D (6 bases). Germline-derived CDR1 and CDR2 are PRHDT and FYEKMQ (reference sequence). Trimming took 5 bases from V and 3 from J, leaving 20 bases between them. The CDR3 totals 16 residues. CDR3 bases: TGTGCCAGCAGCCACACCCGGGGGAATAGAGACTACGAGCAGTACTTC. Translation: CASSHTRGNRDYEQYF.

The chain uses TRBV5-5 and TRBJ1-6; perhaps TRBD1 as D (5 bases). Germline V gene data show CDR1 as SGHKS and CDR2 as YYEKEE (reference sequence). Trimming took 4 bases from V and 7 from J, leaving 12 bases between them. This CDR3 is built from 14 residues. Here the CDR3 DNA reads TGTGCCAGCAGCCAAGCCAGGGAAAATTCACCCCTCCACTTT. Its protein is CASSQARENSPLHF.

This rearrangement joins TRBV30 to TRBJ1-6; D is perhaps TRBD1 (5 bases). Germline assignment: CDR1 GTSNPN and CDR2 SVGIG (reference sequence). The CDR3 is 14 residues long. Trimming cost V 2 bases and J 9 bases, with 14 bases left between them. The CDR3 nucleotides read TGTGCCTGGAGTCGGGACCTTGGGCGTTCACCCCTCCACTTT. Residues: CAWSRDLGRSPLHF.

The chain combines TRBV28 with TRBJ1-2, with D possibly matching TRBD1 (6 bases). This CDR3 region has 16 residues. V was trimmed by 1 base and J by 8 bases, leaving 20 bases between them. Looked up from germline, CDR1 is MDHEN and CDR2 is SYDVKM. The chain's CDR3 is CASSLSRGAGTGGYTF. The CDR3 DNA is TGTGCCAGCAGTTTATCCCGGGGGGCAGGCACGGGGGGCTACACCTTC.

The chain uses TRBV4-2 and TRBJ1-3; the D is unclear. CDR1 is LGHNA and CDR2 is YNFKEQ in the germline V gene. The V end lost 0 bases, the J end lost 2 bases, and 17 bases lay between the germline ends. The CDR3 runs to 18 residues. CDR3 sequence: CASSQDVSRPRTGNTIYF. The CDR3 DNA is TGTGCCAGCAGCCAAGATGTGAGCCGACCGAGGACTGGAAACACCATATATTTT.

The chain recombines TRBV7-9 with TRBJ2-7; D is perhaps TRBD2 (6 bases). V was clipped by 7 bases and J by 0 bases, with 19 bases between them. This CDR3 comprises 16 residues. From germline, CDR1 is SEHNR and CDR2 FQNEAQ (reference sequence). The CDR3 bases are TGTGCCAGCATCGCCGGAGGCGGGAACCCCTCCTACGAGCAGTACTTC. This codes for CASIAGGGNPSYEQYF.

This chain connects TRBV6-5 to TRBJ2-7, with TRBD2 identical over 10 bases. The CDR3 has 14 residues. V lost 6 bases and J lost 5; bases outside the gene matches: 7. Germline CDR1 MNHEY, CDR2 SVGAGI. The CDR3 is CASRPPGLANEQYF. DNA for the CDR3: TGTGCCAGCAGGCCCCCGGGACTAGCGAACGAGCAGTACTTC.

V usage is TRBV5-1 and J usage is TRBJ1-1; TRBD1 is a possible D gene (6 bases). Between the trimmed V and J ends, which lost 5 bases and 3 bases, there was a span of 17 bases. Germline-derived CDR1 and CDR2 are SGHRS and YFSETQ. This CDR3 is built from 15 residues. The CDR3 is CASSPMGHLYTEAFF. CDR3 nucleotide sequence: TGCGCCAGCAGTCCTATGGGACACCTATACACTGAAGCTTTCTTT.

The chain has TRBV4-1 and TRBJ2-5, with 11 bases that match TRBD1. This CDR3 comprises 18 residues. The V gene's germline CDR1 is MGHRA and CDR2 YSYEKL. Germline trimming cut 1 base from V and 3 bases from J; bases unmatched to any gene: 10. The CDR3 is CASSQAPGQGGEEETQYF. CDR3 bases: TGCGCCAGCAGCCAAGCCCCGGGACAGGGGGGGGAGGAAGAGACCCAGTACTTC.

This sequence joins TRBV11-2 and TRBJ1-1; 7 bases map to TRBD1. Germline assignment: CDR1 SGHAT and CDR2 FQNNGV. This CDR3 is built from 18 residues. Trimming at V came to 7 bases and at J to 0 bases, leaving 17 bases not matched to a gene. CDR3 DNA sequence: TGTGCCAGCAACAGCTTAGTAGTAGACAGGGCCATGAACACTGAAGCTTTCTTT. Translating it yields CASNSLVVDRAMNTEAFF.

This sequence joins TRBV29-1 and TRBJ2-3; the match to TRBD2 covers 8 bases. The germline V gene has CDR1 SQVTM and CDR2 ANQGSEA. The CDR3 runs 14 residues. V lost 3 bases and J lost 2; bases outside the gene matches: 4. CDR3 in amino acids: CSVDGGDSTDTQYF. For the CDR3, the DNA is TGCAGCGTTGACGGGGGGGACTCCACAGATACGCAGTATTTT.

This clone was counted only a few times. The CDR3 sequence is CASSLEQGLLSNQPQHF. The CDR3 DNA sequence: TGTGCCAGCAGCTTGGAACAGGGGCTCCTTAGCAATCAGCCCCAGCATTTT. J is TRBJ1-5 and V is TRBV7-8; the match to TRBD1 covers 7 bases. The V and J ends lost 3 bases and 0 bases, in that order; junction bases with no gene match: 8. The CDR3 consists of 17 residues. The germline V gene has CDR1 SGHVS and CDR2 FQNEAQ.